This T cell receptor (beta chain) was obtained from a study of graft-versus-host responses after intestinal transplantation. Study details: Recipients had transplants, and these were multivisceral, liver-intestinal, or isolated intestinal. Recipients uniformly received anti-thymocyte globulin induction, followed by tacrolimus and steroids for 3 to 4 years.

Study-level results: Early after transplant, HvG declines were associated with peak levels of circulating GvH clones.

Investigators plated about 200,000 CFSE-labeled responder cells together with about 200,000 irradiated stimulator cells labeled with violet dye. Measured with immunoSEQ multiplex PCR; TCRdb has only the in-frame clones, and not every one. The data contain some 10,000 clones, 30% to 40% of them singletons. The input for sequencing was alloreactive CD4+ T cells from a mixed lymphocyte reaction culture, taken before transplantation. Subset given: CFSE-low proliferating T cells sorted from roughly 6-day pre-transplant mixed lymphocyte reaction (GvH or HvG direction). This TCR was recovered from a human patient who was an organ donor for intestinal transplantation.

CDR3: CASSLVRADKAFF. In nucleotides, the CDR3 is TGTGCCAGCAGCTTAGTGAGGGCAGACAAAGCTTTCTTT. V gene TRBV7-2 combines with J gene TRBJ1-1; D is uncertain. Per the germline V gene, CDR1 is SGHTA and CDR2 is FQGNSA. The CDR3 totals 13 residues. Trimming pared 1 base from V and 9 bases from J, leaving 12 bases between.